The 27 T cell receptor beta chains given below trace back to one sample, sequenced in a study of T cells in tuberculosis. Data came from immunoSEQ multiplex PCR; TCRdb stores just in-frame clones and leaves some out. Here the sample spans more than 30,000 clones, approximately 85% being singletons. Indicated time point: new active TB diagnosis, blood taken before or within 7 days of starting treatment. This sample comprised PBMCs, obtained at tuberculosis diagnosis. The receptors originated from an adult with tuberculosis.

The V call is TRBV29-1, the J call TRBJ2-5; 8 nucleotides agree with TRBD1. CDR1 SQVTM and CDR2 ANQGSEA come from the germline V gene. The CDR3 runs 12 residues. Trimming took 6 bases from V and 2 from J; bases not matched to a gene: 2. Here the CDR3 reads CSVRTGQETQYF. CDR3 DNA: TGCAGCGTGAGGACAGGGCAAGAGACCCAGTACTTC.

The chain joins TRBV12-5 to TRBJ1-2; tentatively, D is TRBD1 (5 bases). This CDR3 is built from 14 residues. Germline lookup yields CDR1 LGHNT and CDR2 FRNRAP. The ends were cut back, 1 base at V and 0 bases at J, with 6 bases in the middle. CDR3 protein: CASGLGQPNYGYTF. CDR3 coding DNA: TGTGCTAGTGGTTTGGGACAGCCTAACTATGGCTACACCTTC.

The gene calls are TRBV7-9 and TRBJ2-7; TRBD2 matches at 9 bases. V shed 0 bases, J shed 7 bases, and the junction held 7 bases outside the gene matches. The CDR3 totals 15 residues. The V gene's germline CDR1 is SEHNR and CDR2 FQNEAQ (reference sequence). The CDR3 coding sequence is TGTGCCAGCAGCTTAGCTAGCGGGGGCCGCCTGGAGCAGTACTTC. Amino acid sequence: CASSLASGGRLEQYF.

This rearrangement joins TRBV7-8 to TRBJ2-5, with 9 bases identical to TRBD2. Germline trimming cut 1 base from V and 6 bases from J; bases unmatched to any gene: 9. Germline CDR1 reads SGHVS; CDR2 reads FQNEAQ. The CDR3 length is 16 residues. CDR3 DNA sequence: TGTGCCAGCAGCTTAGATTGGCGGGGGGGCGCGCAGACCCAGTACTTC. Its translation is CASSLDWRGGAQTQYF.

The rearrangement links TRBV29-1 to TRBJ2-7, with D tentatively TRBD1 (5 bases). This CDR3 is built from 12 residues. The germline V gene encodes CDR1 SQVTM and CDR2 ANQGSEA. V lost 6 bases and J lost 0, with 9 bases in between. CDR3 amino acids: CSVGPNSYEQYF. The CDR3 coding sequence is TGCAGCGTGGGGCCGAACTCCTACGAGCAGTACTTC.

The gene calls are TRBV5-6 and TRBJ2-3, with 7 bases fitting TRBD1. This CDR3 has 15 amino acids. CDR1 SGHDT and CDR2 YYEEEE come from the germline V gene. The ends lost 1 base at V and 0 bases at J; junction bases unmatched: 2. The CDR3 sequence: CASSLRDSSTDTQYF. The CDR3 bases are TGTGCCAGCAGCTTGAGGGACAGTAGCACAGATACGCAGTATTTT. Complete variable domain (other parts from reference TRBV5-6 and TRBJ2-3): DAGVTQSPTHLIKTRGQQVTLRCSPKSGHDTVSWYQQALGQGPQFIFQYYEEEERQRGNFPDRFSGHQFPNYSSELNVNALLLGDSALYLCASSLRDSSTDTQYFGPGTRLTVL.

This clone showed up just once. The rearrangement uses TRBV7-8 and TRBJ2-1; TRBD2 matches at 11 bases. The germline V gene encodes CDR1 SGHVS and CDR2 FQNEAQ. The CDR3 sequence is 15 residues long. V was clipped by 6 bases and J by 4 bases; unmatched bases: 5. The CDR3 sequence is CASRGIAGGYNEQFF. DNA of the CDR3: TGTGCCAGCAGGGGGATAGCGGGAGGGTACAATGAGCAGTTCTTC. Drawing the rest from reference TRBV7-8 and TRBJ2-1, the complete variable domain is GAGVSQSPRYKVAKRGQDVALRCDPISGHVSLFWYQQALGQGPEFLTYFQNEAQLDKSGLPSDRFFAERPEGSVSTLKIQRTQQEDSAVYLCASRGIAGGYNEQFFGPGTRLTVL.

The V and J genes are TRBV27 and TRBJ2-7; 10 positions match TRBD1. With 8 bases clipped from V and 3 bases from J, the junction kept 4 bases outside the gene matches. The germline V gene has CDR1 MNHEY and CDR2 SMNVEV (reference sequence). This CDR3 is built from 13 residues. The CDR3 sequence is CASSGTGVYEQYF. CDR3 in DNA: TGTGCCAGCTCCGGGACAGGGGTCTACGAGCAGTACTTC.

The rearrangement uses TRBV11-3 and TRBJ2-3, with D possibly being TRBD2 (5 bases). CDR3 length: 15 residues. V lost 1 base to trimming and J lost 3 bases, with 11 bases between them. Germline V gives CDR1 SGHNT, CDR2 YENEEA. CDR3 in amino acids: CASSLGGAITDTQYF. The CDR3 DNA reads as TGTGCCAGCAGCTTAGGGGGAGCTATTACAGATACGCAGTATTTT. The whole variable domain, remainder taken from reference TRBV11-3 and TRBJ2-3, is EAGVVQSPRYKIIEKKQPVAFWCNPISGHNTLYWYLQNLGQGPELLIRYENEEAVDDSQLPKDRFSAERLKGVDSTLKIQPAELGDSAVYLCASSLGGAITDTQYFGPGTRLTVL.

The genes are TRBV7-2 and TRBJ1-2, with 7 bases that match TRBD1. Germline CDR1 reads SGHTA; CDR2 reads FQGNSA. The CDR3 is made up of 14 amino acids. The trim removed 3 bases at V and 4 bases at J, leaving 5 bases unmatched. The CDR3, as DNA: TGTGCCAGCAGCTTCGACAGGGATGGCTATGGCTACACCTTC. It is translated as CASSFDRDGYGYTF. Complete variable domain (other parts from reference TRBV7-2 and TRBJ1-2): GAGVSQSPSNKVTEKGKDVELRCDPISGHTALYWYRQSLGQGLEFLIYFQGNSAPDKSGLPSDRFSAERTGGSVSTLTIQRTQQEDSAVYLCASSFDRDGYGYTFGSGTRLTVV.

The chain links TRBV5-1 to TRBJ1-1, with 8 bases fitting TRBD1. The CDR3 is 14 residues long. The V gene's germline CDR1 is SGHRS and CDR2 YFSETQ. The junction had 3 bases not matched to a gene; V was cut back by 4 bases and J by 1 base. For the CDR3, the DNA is TGCGCCAGCAGCACCGGACAGGGGAACACTGAAGCTTTCTTT. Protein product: CASSTGQGNTEAFF.

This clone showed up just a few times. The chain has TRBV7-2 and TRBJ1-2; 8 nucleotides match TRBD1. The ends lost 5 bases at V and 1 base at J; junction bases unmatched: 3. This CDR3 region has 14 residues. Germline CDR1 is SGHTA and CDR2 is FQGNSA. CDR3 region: CASSPGQGNYGYTF. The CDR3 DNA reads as TGTGCCAGCAGCCCCGGACAGGGTAACTATGGCTACACCTTC.

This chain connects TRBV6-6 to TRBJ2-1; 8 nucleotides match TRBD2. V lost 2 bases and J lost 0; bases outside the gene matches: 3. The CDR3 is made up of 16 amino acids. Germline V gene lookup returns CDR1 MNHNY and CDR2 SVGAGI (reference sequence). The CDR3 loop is CASSYGGRTSYNEQFF. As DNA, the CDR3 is TGTGCCAGCAGTTACGGCGGGAGGACCTCCTACAATGAGCAGTTCTTC.

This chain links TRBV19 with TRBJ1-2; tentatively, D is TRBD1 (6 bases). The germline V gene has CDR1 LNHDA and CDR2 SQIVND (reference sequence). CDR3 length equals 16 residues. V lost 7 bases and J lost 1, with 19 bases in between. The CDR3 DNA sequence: TGTGCCAGTAAAAGCCCCCGGGACACCTTTAACTATGGCTACACCTTC. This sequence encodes CASKSPRDTFNYGYTF.

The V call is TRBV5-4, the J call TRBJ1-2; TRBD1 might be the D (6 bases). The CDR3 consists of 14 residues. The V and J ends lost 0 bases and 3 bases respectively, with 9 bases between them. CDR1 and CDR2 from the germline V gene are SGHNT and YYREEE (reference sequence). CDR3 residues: CASSLVGAHYGYTF. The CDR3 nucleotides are TGTGCCAGCAGCTTGGTGGGGGCCCACTATGGCTACACCTTC.

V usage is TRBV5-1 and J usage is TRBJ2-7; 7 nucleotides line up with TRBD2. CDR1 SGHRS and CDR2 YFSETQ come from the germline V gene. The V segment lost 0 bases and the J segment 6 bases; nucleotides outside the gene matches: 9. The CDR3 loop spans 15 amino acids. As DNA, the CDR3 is TGCGCCAGCAGCTTGGGAAGCGGGGCTATCGGCGAGCAGTACTTC. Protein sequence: CASSLGSGAIGEQYF. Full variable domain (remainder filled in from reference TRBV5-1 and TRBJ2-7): KAGVTQTPRYLIKTRGQQVTLSCSPISGHRSVSWYQQTPGQGLQFLFEYFSETQRNKGNFPGRFSGRQFSNSRSEMNVSTLELGDSALYLCASSLGSGAIGEQYFGPGTRLTVT.

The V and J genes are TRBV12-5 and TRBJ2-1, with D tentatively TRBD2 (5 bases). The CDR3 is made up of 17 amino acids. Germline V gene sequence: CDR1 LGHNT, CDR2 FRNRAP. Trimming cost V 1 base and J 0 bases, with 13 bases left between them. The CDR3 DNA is TGTGCTAGTGGTTTGGCTCATAGCGTGGGCTCCTACAATGAGCAGTTCTTC. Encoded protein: CASGLAHSVGSYNEQFF.

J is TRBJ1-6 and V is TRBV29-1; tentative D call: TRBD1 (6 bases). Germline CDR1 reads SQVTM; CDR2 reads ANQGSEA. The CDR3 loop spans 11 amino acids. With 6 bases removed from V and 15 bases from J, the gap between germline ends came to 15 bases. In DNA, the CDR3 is TGCAGCGTCGAACAGGGTTTTATCCTCCACTTT. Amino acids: CSVEQGFILHF.

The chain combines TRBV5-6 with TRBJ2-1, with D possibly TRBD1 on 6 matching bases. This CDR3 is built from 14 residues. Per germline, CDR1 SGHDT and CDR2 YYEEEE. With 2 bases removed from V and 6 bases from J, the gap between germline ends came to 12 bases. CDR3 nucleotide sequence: TGTGCCAGCAGCTTCGGGACACAATTCAATGAGCAGTTCTTC. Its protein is CASSFGTQFNEQFF.

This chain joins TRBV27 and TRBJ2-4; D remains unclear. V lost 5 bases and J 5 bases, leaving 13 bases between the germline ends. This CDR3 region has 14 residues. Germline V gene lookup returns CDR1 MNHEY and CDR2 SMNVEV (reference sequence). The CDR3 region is CASSIWVGENIQYF. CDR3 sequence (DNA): TGTGCCAGCAGTATATGGGTCGGAGAAAACATTCAGTACTTC.

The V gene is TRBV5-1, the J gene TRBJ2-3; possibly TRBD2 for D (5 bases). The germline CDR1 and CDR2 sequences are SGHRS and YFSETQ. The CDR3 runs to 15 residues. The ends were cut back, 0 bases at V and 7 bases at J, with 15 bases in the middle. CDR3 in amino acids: CASSLAAGPQHTQYF. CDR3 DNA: TGCGCCAGCAGCTTGGCGGCGGGCCCACAACATACGCAGTATTTT.

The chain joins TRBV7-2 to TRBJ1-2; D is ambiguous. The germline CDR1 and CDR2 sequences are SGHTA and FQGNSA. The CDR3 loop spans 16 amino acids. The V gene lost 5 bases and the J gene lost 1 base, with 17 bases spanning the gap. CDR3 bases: TGTGCCAGCAGCGATTGGGCCGATCAGATTAACTATGGCTACACCTTC. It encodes CASSDWADQINYGYTF.

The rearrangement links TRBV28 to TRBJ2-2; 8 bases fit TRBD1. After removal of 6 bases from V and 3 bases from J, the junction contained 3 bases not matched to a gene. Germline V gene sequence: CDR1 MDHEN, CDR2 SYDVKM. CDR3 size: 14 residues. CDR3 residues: CASRAGGYTGELFF. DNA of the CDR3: TGTGCCAGCAGGGCAGGGGGCTACACCGGGGAGCTGTTTTTT.

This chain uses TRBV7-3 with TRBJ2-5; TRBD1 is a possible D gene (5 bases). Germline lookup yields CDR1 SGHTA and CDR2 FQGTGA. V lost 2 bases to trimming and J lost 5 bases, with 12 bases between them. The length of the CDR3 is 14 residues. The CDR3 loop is CASSLPGLGETQYF. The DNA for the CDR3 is TGTGCCAGCAGCTTACCAGGGTTGGGGGAGACCCAGTACTTC.

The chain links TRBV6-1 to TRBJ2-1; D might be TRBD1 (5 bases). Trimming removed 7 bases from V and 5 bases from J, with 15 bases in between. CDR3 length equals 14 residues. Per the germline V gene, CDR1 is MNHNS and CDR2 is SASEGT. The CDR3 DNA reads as TGTGCCAGCAATCGGCAGGGTGTGAACAATGAGCAGTTCTTC. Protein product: CASNRQGVNNEQFF.

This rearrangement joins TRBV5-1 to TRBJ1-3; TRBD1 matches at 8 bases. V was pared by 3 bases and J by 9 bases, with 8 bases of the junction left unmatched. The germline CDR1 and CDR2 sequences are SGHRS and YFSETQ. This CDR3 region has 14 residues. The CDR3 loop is CASSSSGTGGTIYF. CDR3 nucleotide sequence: TGCGCCAGCAGCTCCTCGGGCACAGGGGGCACCATATATTTT. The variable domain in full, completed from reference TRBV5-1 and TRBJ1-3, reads KAGVTQTPRYLIKTRGQQVTLSCSPISGHRSVSWYQQTPGQGLQFLFEYFSETQRNKGNFPGRFSGRQFSNSRSEMNVSTLELGDSALYLCASSSSGTGGTIYFGEGSWLTVV.

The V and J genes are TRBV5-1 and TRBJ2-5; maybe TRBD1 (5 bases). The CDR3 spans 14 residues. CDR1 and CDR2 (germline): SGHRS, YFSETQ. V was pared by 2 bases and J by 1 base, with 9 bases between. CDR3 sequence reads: CASSFGRAQETQYF. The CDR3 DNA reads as TGCGCCAGCAGCTTCGGCAGGGCCCAAGAGACCCAGTACTTC.